This is a list of T cell receptor beta chains from one sample in a study of T cells in Graves' hyperthyroidism and ophthalmopathy. TCRdb passed the multiplex PCR reads through MiXCR, listing each CDR3 protein once. The data contain around 480,000 distinct CDR3 sequences, approximately 15% of them singletons. Sequenced sample: blood. These receptors were obtained from a young woman with Graves' hyperthyroidism. Each CDR3 is given with its conserved first and last residue. Fields, in order: D gene, V gene, J gene, clone size, CDR3 protein, CDR3 DNA. The D gene is left open where the match is weak. Clone size appears in some rows only: once, few, many, or a class for an expanded clone.

NA	TRBV5-4	TRBJ1-2	NA	CASSWDYGYTF	TGTGCCAGCAGCTGGGACTATGGCTACACCTTC
NA	TRBV7-2	TRBJ2-3	many	CASDSLIAPTDTQYF	TGTGCCAGCGATAGTCTCATTGCACCGACAGATACGCAGTATTTT
TRBD1	TRBV9	TRBJ1-2	many	CASSVGAQGASYGYTF	TGTGCCAGCAGCGTAGGGGCCCAGGGGGCCAGCTATGGCTACACCTTC
NA	TRBV4-1	TRBJ1-2	NA	CASSQVSPGEGYGYTF	TGCGCCAGCAGCCAAGTCTCCCCGGGCGAGGGCTATGGCTACACCTTC
TRBD2	TRBV9	TRBJ2-5	NA	CASSVGLAQSSRETQYF	TGTGCCAGCAGCGTAGGACTAGCCCAAAGTTCACGGGAGACCCAGTACTTC
NA	TRBV19	TRBJ2-2	few	CASSIFGKGTGELFF	TGTGCCAGTAGTATTTTTGGGAAGGGGACCGGGGAGCTGTTTTTT
NA	TRBV3-1	TRBJ2-3	many	CASSHGGRGTDTQYF	TGTGCCAGCAGCCACGGAGGACGTGGGACAGATACGCAGTATTTT
TRBD2	TRBV6-1	TRBJ2-1	many	CASGTSGYNEQFF	TGTGCCAGCGGGACTAGCGGGTACAATGAGCAGTTCTTC
NA	TRBV7-3	TRBJ1-1	many	CASSPGHQNTEAFF	TGTGCCAGCAGCCCGGGACACCAGAACACTGAAGCTTTCTTT
NA	TRBV30	TRBJ1-1	many	CAWAQTGLTTEAFF	TGTGCCTGGGCCCAAACAGGGCTGACCACTGAAGCTTTCTTT
NA	TRBV5-1	TRBJ2-1	many	CASSLGGHSSYNEQFF	TGCGCCAGCAGCTTGGGTGGACACAGCTCCTACAATGAGCAGTTCTTC
TRBD1	TRBV20-1	TRBJ2-3	many	CSARAIVGTGMVFRRSDTQYF	TGCAGTGCTAGAGCGATCGTGGGGACAGGGATGGTATTTCGTCGATCAGATACGCAGTATTTT
NA	TRBV27	TRBJ1-1	many	CASSRKGLTEAFF	TGTGCCAGCAGTCGAAAGGGGCTCACTGAAGCTTTCTTT
NA	TRBV5-1	TRBJ2-2	few	CASSPLGPDTGELFF	TGCGCCAGCAGCCCTCTCGGTCCCGACACCGGGGAGCTGTTTTTT
TRBD2	TRBV27	TRBJ2-1	few	CASSGLAGLQGTSGPNEQFF	TGTGCCAGCAGTGGTCTGGCCGGGTTACAAGGGACTAGCGGACCCAATGAGCAGTTCTTC
TRBD2	TRBV9	TRBJ2-2	few	CASSVGGTSPGELFF	TGTGCCAGCAGCGTAGGTGGGACTAGCCCCGGGGAGCTGTTTTTT
TRBD1	TRBV28	TRBJ2-3	NA	CASRGQGRDTQYF	TGTGCCAGCAGGGGACAGGGGAGGGATACGCAGTATTTT
NA	TRBV19	TRBJ1-4	many	CATLSTGLGEKLFF	TGTGCCACCCTATCAACAGGGTTGGGAGAAAAACTGTTTTTT
TRBD2	TRBV30	TRBJ2-3	many	CAWSVASGRLDTQYF	TGTGCCTGGAGTGTTGCTAGCGGGAGGTTAGATACGCAGTATTTT
NA	TRBV14	TRBJ2-2	many	CASSQVWKTGELFF	TGTGCCAGCAGCCAAGTTTGGAAGACCGGGGAGCTGTTTTTT
NA	TRBV20-1	TRBJ1-5	many	CSARAGYSNQPQHF	TGCAGTGCTAGGGCGGGGTATAGCAATCAGCCCCAGCATTTT
NA	TRBV11-2	TRBJ2-7	many	CASSLGHSSYEQYF	TGTGCCAGCAGCTTAGGACATAGTTCCTACGAGCAGTACTTC
TRBD1	TRBV5-1	TRBJ1-5	many	CASSLGAGGGQPQHF	TGCGCCAGCAGCTTGGGGGCAGGGGGCGGGCAGCCCCAGCATTTT
TRBD1	TRBV20-1	TRBJ2-2	few	CSALTGGSTGELFF	TGCAGTGCATTGACAGGGGGCAGCACCGGGGAGCTGTTTTTT
NA	TRBV6-1	TRBJ1-6	many	CASSPLSYHGPSYNSPLHF	TGTGCCAGCAGTCCTCTTTCGTACCACGGGCCCTCCTATAATTCACCCCTCCACTTT